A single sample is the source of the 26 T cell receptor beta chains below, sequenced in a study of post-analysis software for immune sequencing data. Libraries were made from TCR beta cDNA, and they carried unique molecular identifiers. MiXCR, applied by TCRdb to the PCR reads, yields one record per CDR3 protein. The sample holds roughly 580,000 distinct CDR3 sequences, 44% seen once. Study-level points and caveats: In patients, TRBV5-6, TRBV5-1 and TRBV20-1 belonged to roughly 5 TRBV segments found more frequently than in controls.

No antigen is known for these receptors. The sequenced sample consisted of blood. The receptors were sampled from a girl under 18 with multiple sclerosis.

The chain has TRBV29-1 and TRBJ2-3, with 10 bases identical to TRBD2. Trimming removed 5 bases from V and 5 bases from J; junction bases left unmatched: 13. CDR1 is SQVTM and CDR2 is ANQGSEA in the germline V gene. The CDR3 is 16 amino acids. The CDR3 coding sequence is TGCAGCGTTTCGTACCAACTAGCGGGGCGGGGAGATACGCAGTATTTT. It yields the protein CSVSYQLAGRGDTQYF.

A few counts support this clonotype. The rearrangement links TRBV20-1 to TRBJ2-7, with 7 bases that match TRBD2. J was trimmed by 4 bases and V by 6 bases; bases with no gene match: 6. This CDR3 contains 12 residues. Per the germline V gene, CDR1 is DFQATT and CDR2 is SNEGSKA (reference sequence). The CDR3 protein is CSALGEGYEQYF. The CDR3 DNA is TGCAGTGCCCTAGGGGAGGGGTACGAGCAGTACTTC.

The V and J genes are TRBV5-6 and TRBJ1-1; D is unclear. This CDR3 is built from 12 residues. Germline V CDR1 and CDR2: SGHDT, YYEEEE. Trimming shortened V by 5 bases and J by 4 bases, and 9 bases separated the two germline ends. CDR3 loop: CASRGVGTEAFF. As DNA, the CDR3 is TGTGCCAGCAGGGGCGTAGGCACTGAAGCTTTCTTT.

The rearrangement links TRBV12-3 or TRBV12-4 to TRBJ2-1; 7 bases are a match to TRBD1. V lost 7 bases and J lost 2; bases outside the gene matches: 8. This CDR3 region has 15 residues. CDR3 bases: TGTGCCAGCACACAACAGGGGAACCCCTACAATGAGCAGTTCTTC. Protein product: CASTQQGNPYNEQFF.

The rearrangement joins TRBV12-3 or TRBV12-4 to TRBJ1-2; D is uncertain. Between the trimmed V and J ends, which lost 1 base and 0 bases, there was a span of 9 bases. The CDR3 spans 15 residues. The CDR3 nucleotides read TGTGCCAGCAGTTTAGTCCGGGGTACTAACTATGGCTACACCTTC. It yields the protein CASSLVRGTNYGYTF.

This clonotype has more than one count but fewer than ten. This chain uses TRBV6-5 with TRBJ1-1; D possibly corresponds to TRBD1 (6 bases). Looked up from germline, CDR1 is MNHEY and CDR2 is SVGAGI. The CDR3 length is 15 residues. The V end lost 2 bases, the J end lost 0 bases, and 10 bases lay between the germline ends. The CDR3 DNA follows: TGTGCCAGCAGTTACAGTCAGGGGATGAACACTGAAGCTTTCTTT. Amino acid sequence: CASSYSQGMNTEAFF.

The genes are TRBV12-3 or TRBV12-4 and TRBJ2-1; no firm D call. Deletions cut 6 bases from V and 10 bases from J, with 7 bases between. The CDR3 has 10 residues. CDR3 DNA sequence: TGTGCCAGCAGCCCCGGGGAGCAGTTCTTC. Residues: CASSPGEQFF.

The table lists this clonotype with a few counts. The CDR3 DNA reads as TGTGCCACCAGTGCGATTTGTGGGGCTAACTACACCTTC. Protein sequence: CATSAICGANYTF. J is TRBJ1-2 and V is TRBV24-1, with D perhaps TRBD1 (5 bases). Trimming removed 5 bases from V and 10 bases from J, with 16 bases in between. Germline CDR1 and CDR2: KGHDR and SFDVKD. The CDR3 is made up of 13 amino acids.

CDR3 sequence reads: CASSFEAGGLEQFF. CDR3 sequence (DNA): TGTGCCAGCAGTTTCGAGGCGGGAGGACTTGAGCAGTTCTTC. The chain combines TRBV12-3 or TRBV12-4 with TRBJ2-1; 8 bases are a match to TRBD2. Germline trimming cut 3 bases from V and 9 bases from J; bases unmatched to any gene: 7. The CDR3 extends over 14 amino acids.

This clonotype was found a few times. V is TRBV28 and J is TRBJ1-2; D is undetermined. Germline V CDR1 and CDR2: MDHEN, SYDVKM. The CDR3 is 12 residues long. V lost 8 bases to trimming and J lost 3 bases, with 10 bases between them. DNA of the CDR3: TGTGCCAGCTCCCAGGCAGACTATGGCTACACCTTC. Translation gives CASSQADYGYTF.

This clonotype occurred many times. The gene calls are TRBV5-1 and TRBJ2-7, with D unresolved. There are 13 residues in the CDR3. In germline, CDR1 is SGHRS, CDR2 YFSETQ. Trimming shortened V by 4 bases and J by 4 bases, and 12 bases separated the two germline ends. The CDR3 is CASSPGGMYEQYF. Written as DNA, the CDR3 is TGCGCCAGCAGCCCAGGTGGGATGTACGAGCAGTACTTC.

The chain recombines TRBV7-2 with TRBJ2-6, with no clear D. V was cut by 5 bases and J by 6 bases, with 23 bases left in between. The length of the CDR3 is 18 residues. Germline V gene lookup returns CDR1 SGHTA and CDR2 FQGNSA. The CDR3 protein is CASSRPHQRSVEANVLTF. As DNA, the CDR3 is TGTGCCAGCAGCCGACCCCATCAACGAAGCGTGGAGGCCAACGTCCTGACTTTC.

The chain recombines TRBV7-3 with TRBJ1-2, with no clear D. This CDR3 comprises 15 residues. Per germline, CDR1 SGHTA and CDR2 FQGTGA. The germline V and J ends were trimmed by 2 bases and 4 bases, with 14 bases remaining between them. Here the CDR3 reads CASSLEAGPRYGYTF. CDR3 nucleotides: TGTGCCAGCAGCTTAGAGGCAGGCCCTCGCTATGGCTACACCTTC.

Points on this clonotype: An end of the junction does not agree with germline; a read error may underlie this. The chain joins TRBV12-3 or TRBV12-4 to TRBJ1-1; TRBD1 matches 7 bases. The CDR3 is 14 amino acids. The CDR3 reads CASATGVANTEAFF. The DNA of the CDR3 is TGCGCCAGTGCTACAGGGGTTGCGAACACTGAAGCTTTCTTT.

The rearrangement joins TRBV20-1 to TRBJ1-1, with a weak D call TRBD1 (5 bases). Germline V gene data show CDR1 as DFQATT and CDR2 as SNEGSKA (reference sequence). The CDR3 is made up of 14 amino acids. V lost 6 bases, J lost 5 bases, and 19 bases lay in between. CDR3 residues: CSAAPGTGQTEAFF. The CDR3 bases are TGCAGTGCCGCTCCCGGGACGGGGCAGACTGAAGCTTTCTTT.

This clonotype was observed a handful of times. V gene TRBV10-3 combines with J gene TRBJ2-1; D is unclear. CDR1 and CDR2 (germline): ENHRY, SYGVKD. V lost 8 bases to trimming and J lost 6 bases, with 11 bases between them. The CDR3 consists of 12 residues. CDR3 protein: CAIDSSGNEQFF. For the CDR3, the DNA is TGTGCCATCGACTCATCGGGCAATGAGCAGTTCTTC.

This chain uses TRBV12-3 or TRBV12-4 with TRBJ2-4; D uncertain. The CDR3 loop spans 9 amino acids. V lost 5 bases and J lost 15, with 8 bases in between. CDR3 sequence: CASSPPLYF. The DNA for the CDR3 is TGTGCCAGCAGTCCTCCGTTGTACTTC.

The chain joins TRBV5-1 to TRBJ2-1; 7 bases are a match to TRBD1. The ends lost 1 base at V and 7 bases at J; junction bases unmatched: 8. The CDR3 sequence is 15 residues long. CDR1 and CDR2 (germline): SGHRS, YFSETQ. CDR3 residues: CASSLQGVNENEQFF. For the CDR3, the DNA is TGCGCCAGCAGCTTGCAGGGGGTTAATGAGAATGAGCAGTTCTTC.

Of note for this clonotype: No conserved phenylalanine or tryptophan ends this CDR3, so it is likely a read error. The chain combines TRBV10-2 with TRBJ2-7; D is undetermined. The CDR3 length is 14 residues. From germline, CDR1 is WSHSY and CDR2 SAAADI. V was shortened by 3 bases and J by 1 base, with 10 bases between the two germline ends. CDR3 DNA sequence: TGCGCCAGCAGTGACGTCGTGTTGTCCTACGAGCAGTACTAC. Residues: CASSDVVLSYEQYY.

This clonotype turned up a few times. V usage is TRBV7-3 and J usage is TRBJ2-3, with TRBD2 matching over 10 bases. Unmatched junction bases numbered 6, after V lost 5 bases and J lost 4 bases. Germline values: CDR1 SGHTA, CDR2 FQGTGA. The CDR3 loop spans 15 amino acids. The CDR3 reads CASSLMLAGADTQYF. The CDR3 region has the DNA TGTGCCAGCAGCCTAATGCTAGCGGGGGCAGATACGCAGTATTTT.

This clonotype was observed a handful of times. The CDR3 nucleotides are TGCAGTGCTGTGGACAGTTTTAACTATGGCTACACCTTC. This codes for CSAVDSFNYGYTF. V is TRBV20-1 and J is TRBJ1-2; the D gene is possibly TRBD1 (6 bases). V shed 5 bases and J shed 1 base, with 11 bases lying between them. The CDR3 has 13 amino acids. From germline, CDR1 is DFQATT and CDR2 SNEGSKA (reference sequence).

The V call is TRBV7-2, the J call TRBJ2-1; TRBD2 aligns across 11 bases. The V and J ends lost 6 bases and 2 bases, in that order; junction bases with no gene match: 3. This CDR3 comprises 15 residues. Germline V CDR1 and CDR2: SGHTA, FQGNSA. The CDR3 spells CASRLTSGTYNEQFF. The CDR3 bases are TGTGCCAGCAGACTGACTAGCGGGACCTACAATGAGCAGTTCTTC.

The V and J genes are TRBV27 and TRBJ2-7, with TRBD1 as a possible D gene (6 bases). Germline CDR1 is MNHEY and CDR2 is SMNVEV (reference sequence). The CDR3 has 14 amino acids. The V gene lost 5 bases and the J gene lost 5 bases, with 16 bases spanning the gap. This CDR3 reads CASSPSLDSHEQYF. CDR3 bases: TGTGCCAGCAGTCCCTCCTTGGACAGCCACGAGCAGTACTTC.

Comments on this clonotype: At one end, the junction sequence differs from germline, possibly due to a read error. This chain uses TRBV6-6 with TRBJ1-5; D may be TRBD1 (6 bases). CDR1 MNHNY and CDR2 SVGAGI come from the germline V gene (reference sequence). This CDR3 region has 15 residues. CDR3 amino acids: CASSPTGYSNRPQHF. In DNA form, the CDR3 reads TGTGCCAGCAGTCCGACAGGTTATAGCAATCGGCCCCAGCATTTT.

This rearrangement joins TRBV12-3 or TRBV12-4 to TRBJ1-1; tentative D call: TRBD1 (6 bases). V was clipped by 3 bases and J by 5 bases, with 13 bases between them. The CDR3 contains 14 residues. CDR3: CASSLEGGRTEAFF. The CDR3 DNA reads TGTGCCAGCAGTTTGGAGGGGGGTCGGACTGAAGCTTTCTTT.

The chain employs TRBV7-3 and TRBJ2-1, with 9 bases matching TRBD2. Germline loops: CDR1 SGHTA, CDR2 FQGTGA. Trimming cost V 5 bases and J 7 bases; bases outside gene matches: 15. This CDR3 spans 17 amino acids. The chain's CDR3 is CASSPWGAGGLSNEQFF. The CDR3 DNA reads TGTGCCAGCAGCCCTTGGGGAGCGGGGGGCCTATCAAATGAGCAGTTCTTC.